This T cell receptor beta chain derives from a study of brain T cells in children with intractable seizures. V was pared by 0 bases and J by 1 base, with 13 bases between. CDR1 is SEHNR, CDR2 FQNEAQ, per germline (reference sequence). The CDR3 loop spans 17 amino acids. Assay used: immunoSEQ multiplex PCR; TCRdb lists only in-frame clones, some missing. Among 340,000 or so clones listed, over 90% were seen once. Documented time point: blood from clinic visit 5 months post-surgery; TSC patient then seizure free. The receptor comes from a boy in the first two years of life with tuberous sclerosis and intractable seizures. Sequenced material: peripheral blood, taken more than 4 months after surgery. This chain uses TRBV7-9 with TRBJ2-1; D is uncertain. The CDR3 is CASSLARVRSSYNEQFF. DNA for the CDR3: TGTGCCAGCAGCTTAGCCCGGGTCAGAAGTTCCTACAATGAGCAGTTCTTC. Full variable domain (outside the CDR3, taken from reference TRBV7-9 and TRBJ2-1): DTGVSQNPRHKITKRGQNVTFRCDPISEHNRLYWYRQTLGQGPEFLTYFQNEAQLEKSRLLSDRFSAERPKGSFSTLEIQRTEQGDSAMYLCASSLARVRSSYNEQFFGPGTRLTVL.